The 17 T cell receptor beta chains presented below share a single source sample, sequenced in a study of blood T cell repertoires in COVID-19 (dated by TCRdb to 2020 to 2021). The library was generated by the immunoSEQ multiplex PCR assay. TCRdb re-hosts the immuneACCESS table, in-frame sequences only. Its copies lack some clones; in the studies checked, an unresolved V gene accounts for under half of them, and the cause for the rest is not known. Present in this sample are 65,000 to 90,000 clones, roughly 89% of which were seen just once. The ten top clones hold more than 7.5% of the sample. The sequenced material came from peripheral blood. The receptors stem from a man younger than 40 with acute or convalescent COVID-19.

The J gene is TRBJ2-5, the V gene TRBV30; TRBD2 matches 14 bases. Trimming cost V 2 bases and J 5 bases; bases outside gene matches: 4. CDR1 GTSNPN and CDR2 SVGIG come from the germline V gene (reference sequence). This CDR3 has 15 residues. The CDR3, as DNA: TGTGCCTGGAGTCGAGGACTAGCGGGAGGCGAGACCCAGTACTTC. Its translation is CAWSRGLAGGETQYF.

On this clone itself: The sample holds other DNA sequences that translate to the same CDR3. This rearrangement joins TRBV7-2 to TRBJ2-5; no clear D. The CDR3 runs 12 residues. Germline CDR1 and CDR2: SGHTA and FQGNSA. Trimming took off 5 bases at V and 4 bases at J, with 8 bases between the two ends. CDR3 DNA: TGTGCCAGCAGCCGAGGCAGAGAGACCCAGTACTTC. It codes for CASSRGRETQYF.

This rearrangement joins TRBV7-9 to TRBJ2-3, with TRBD2 matching over 10 bases. Looked up from germline, CDR1 is SEHNR and CDR2 is FQNEAQ (reference sequence). CDR3 size: 14 residues. The V and J ends lost 5 bases and 4 bases, in that order; junction bases with no gene match: 3. CDR3 nucleotides: TGTGCCAGCAGCCCGGGACTAGCGTCAGATACGCAGTATTTT. It translates to CASSPGLASDTQYF.

The chain employs TRBV7-2 and TRBJ1-3; weak D call: TRBD1 (5 bases). CDR1 and CDR2 (germline): SGHTA, FQGNSA. There are 15 residues in the CDR3. With 3 bases removed from V and 0 bases from J, the gap between germline ends came to 9 bases. The CDR3 DNA follows: TGTGCCAGCAGCTTTATGGGGGGCTCTGGAAACACCATATATTTT. As protein: CASSFMGGSGNTIYF. The full variable domain, completed using reference TRBV7-2 and TRBJ1-3, is GAGVSQSPSNKVTEKGKDVELRCDPISGHTALYWYRQSLGQGLEFLIYFQGNSAPDKSGLPSDRFSAERTGGSVSTLTIQRTQQEDSAVYLCASSFMGGSGNTIYFGEGSWLTVV.

The sample holds one count of this clone. This rearrangement joins TRBV6-5 to TRBJ1-5; tentatively, D is TRBD1 (5 bases). CDR1 is MNHEY, CDR2 SVGAGI, per germline. The V end was cut by 6 bases, the J end by 0 bases, with 9 bases between. The CDR3 consists of 14 residues. The CDR3 region has the DNA TGTGCCAGCAGCAGGGCCTCTAGCAATCAGCCCCAGCATTTT. It encodes CASSRASSNQPQHF.

The chain carries TRBV4-1 and TRBJ2-2; D possibly corresponds to TRBD2 (6 bases). In germline, CDR1 is MGHRA, CDR2 YSYEKL. V was shortened by 3 bases and J by 2 bases, with 10 bases between the two germline ends. CDR3 length equals 15 residues. The CDR3 DNA reads TGCGCCAGCAGCCACGGGACTCTCAACACCGGGGAGCTGTTTTTT. Protein sequence: CASSHGTLNTGELFF.

The chain links TRBV5-1 to TRBJ2-3; D gene unclear. The germline V gene has CDR1 SGHRS and CDR2 YFSETQ. V shed 2 bases and J shed 1 base, with 5 bases lying between them. CDR3 length equals 13 residues. The CDR3 here is CASSLIGTDTQYF. In nucleotides, the CDR3 is TGCGCCAGCAGCTTAATAGGCACAGATACGCAGTATTTT.

This clone came up a few times. The V gene is TRBV6-1, the J gene TRBJ1-2, with a tentative D call TRBD1 (5 bases). Germline CDR1 is MNHNS and CDR2 is SASEGT. The CDR3 contains 13 residues. V lost 3 bases and J 0 bases, leaving 5 bases between the germline ends. CDR3 amino acids: CASSDRANYGYTF. The CDR3 bases are TGTGCCAGCAGTGACAGGGCTAACTATGGCTACACCTTC.

This chain joins TRBV15 and TRBJ2-7; the D is unclear. The V gene lost 5 bases and the J gene lost 0 bases, with 20 bases spanning the gap. The CDR3 loop spans 17 amino acids. Germline V gives CDR1 LNHNV, CDR2 YYDKDF (reference sequence). CDR3 sequence reads: CATSSRRLFPSSYEQYF. DNA of the CDR3: TGTGCCACCAGCTCGCGTCGACTCTTTCCGAGCTCCTACGAGCAGTACTTC.

The genes are TRBV6-5 and TRBJ2-5; 7 bases line up with TRBD1. After removal of 6 bases from V and 5 bases from J, the junction contained 3 bases not matched to a gene. Germline V CDR1 and CDR2: MNHEY, SVGAGI. The CDR3 length is 12 residues. The CDR3 here is CASSPGGETQYF. The CDR3 DNA reads as TGTGCCAGCAGCCCAGGGGGTGAGACCCAGTACTTC.

This clone was counted once. The rearrangement links TRBV6-5 to TRBJ2-2; D is perhaps TRBD2 (5 bases). V was clipped by 7 bases and J by 1 base, with 10 bases between them. From germline, CDR1 is MNHEY and CDR2 SVGAGI. This CDR3 region has 14 residues. Here the CDR3 DNA reads TGTGCCAGCACGGAGGTCAGGAACACCGGGGAGCTGTTTTTT. It yields the protein CASTEVRNTGELFF.

This chain uses TRBV28 with TRBJ1-5; 7 bases fit TRBD1. The CDR3 consists of 14 residues. The V gene end was trimmed by 4 bases and the J gene end by 6 bases; junction bases not matched to a gene: 6. Per germline, CDR1 MDHEN and CDR2 SYDVKM. This chain's CDR3 is CASSSRQGGQPQHF. The CDR3 region has the DNA TGTGCCAGCAGTTCCAGACAGGGAGGTCAGCCCCAGCATTTT.

The rearrangement joins TRBV7-8 to TRBJ2-3; D uncertain. The CDR3 extends over 13 amino acids. V dropped 3 bases and J dropped 6 bases, with 10 bases sitting between them. Germline lookup yields CDR1 SGHVS and CDR2 FQNEAQ. CDR3 in amino acids: CASSFGPSDTQYF. The DNA of the CDR3 is TGTGCCAGCAGCTTTGGGCCCTCGGATACGCAGTATTTT.

This clone showed up just a few times. The gene calls are TRBV28 and TRBJ1-2; no firm D call. The CDR3 runs 12 residues. Deletions cut 4 bases from V and 8 bases from J, with 11 bases between. Germline-derived CDR1 and CDR2 are MDHEN and SYDVKM. CDR3 in amino acids: CASSSPIRGYTF. CDR3 sequence (DNA): TGTGCCAGCAGTTCCCCCATCCGGGGCTACACCTTC.

The chain recombines TRBV12-3 or TRBV12-4 with TRBJ2-5; D is ambiguous. Trimming cost V 5 bases and J 4 bases, with 11 bases left between them. This CDR3 region has 13 residues. CDR3 region: CASSRQRGETQYF. The CDR3 DNA reads TGTGCCAGCAGTCGTCAGAGAGGAGAGACCCAGTACTTC.

This chain uses TRBV19 with TRBJ1-5, with 10 bases lining up with TRBD1. V shed 6 bases, J shed 0 bases, and the junction held 5 bases outside the gene matches. This CDR3 is 16 amino acids long. From germline, CDR1 is LNHDA and CDR2 SQIVND (reference sequence). CDR3 sequence: CASRDRGTYSNQPQHF. CDR3 in DNA: TGTGCCAGTAGGGACAGGGGGACGTATAGCAATCAGCCCCAGCATTTT. Combining the CDR3 with reference TRBV19 and TRBJ1-5 gives the whole variable domain DGGITQSPKYLFRKEGQNVTLSCEQNLNHDAMYWYRQDPGQGLRLIYYSQIVNDFQKGDIAEGYSVSREKKESFPLTVTSAQKNPTAFYLCASRDRGTYSNQPQHFGDGTRLSIL.

The rearrangement uses TRBV12-3 or TRBV12-4 and TRBJ2-1, with D possibly being TRBD2 (6 bases). The CDR3 runs to 12 residues. The V gene lost 7 bases and the J gene lost 8 bases, with 12 bases spanning the gap. In DNA, the CDR3 is TGTGCCAGCACTGGTCGGGGGTATGAGCAGTTCTTC. Its translation is CASTGRGYEQFF.